This is a list of T cell receptor beta chains from one sample in a study of T cell repertoires in cytomegalovirus infection. TCRdb independently ran MiXCR on the reads; one entry per CDR3 protein. The table includes about 190,000 distinct CDR3 sequences, 28% detected once. The sequencing sample was made of PBMCs. Receptors originate from a human donor in good health (CMV status not recorded). Some clones in this sample may be carry-over from other donors' samples. Both conserved end residues are part of each CDR3. A D gene is named only where the DNA matches it firmly. Some rows mark clone size as missing; the rest say once, few, many or name a class of expanded clone.

clone_size d_call j_call v_call cdr3_aa cdr3_nt
NA NA TRBJ2-5 TRBV7-9 CASSLSVEETQYF TGTGCCAGCAGCTTATCCGTCGAAGAGACCCAGTACTTC
NA NA TRBJ1-4 TRBV29-1 CSVTSTGSNEKLFF TGCAGCGTAACATCGACAGGCTCAAATGAAAAACTGTTTTTT
many NA TRBJ2-1 TRBV7-3 CASSFGSEYNEQFF TGTGCCAGCAGCTTCGGGTCGGAGTACAATGAGCAGTTCTTC
NA TRBD1 TRBJ1-4 TRBV5-1 CASSLEGGLGEKLFF TGCGCCAGCAGCTTGGAAGGGGGCTTGGGTGAAAAACTGTTTTTT
many TRBD1 TRBJ1-1 TRBV7-2 CASSPGQGATEAFF TGTGCCAGCAGCCCCGGACAGGGGGCCACTGAAGCTTTCTTT
NA NA TRBJ2-5 TRBV7-3 CASSAKGGETQYF TGTGCCAGCAGCGCTAAGGGTGGTGAGACCCAGTACTTC
NA NA TRBJ1-1 TRBV5-5 CASSLRQMNTEAFF TGTGCCAGCAGCCTAAGACAGATGAACACTGAAGCTTTCTTT
NA NA TRBJ2-7 TRBV19 CASSTGVPYEQYF TGTGCCAGTAGTACAGGGGTACCCTACGAGCAGTACTTC
many NA TRBJ1-5 TRBV7-2 CASSFHTLPGLISNQPQHF TGTGCCAGCAGCTTTCACACCTTACCGGGACTGATTAGCAATCAGCCCCAGCATTTT
NA NA TRBJ2-5 TRBV12-3/TRBV12-4 CASSLSSRETQYF TGTGCCAGCAGTTTGTCCAGTCGAGAGACCCAGTACTTC
NA NA TRBJ1-1 TRBV12-3/TRBV12-4 CASTHRHTEAFF TGTGCCAGCACCCACAGGCACACTGAAGCTTTCTTT
few TRBD1 TRBJ1-6 TRBV5-5 CASSLVQGAFSPLHF TGTGCCAGCAGCTTGGTACAGGGGGCGTTTTCACCCCTCCACTTT
NA NA TRBJ2-7 TRBV29-1 CSALDRRSYEQYF TGCAGCGCTCTGGACAGAAGATCCTACGAGCAGTACTTC
once NA TRBJ2-1 TRBV4-1 CASSQIRGREQFF TGCGCCAGCAGCCAAATCAGGGGGAGGGAGCAGTTCTTC
NA NA TRBJ1-5 TRBV7-6 CASSLGQANQPQHF TGTGCCAGCAGCTTAGGACAGGCGAATCAGCCCCAGCATTTT
many NA TRBJ1-1 TRBV7-8 CASSLAGATEAFF TGTGCCAGCAGCTTAGCGGGGGCCACTGAAGCTTTCTTT